The TCR beta chain under discussion was sequenced for a study of blood T cell repertoires in COVID-19. Assay: immunoSEQ multiplex PCR; the TCRdb copy retains only in-frame clones and omits some. Among under 35,000 clones listed, about 87% were seen once. V was pared by 2 bases and J by 4 bases, with 18 bases of the junction left unmatched. The CDR3 extends over 19 amino acids. The germline V gene has CDR1 LGHNA and CDR2 YNFKEQ. The source material was peripheral blood. This chain uses TRBV4-2 with TRBJ2-3, with 7 bases that match TRBD2. This TCR was sampled from a man aged 55 to 69 with active COVID-19. The CDR3 coding sequence is TGTGCCAGCAGCCAAAGGCCTCTTGGGGGGGAGGGCCTCCCAGATACGCAGTATTTT. It codes for CASSQRPLGGEGLPDTQYF.